This TCR beta chain was captured in a study of identical twins (TCRdb year 2016). A note on the overall study: To test whether fetal clonotypes persist, this study deep-sequenced TCR alpha and beta repertoires from monozygotic twins, from unrelated adults of various ages, and from cord blood. To rule out contamination, the twin experiments were replicated at different times with different library preparation protocols. What the study reported, not specific to this receptor: In monozygotic twins, recombination models systematically underestimated out-of-frame TCR alpha sharing, but the models matched the sharing seen between unrelated individuals. Compared with coincidental sharing between unrelated individuals, an excess of low generation-probability sequences was observed among out-of-frame TCR alpha sequences shared between twins. Abundant cord blood beta clonotypes had fewer insertions, young adult naive repertoires showed a similar but weaker trend, and memory repertoires showed no such trend. Conclusions relied on cross-sectional statistical analysis, since the same donors could not be followed over many years. In beta out-of-frame sequences, excess twin sharing was weaker, because having fewer shared sequences lowered the signal-to-noise ratio. Zero-insertion analyses could be partly confounded by invariant T cells such as MAIT and iNKT, although diverse VJ usage argued against such confounding for most clonotypes.

Every donor in the study was a healthy Caucasian. Three pairs of female monozygotic twins, all aged 18 to 29 years, were included in the twin cohort. Positive isolation kits from Invitrogen were used to isolate CD4+ and CD8+ T cell populations. Libraries were constructed by 5' RACE. TCRdb names Illumina HiSeq 2000 as the instrument used. Template switching added a universal primer binding site, and the final cDNA carried a unique molecular identifier that allowed TCR cDNA molecules to be counted accurately. Specific primers in the conserved constant-segment region were used to synthesize first-strand cDNA for the TCR alpha and beta chains. To control for contamination, each cDNA library was double barcoded with a SMART-Mk sample barcode plus Illumina barcodes. TruSeq adapter sequences along with Illumina sample barcodes were introduced in two successive PCR steps. The TCR alpha and beta cDNA libraries were sequenced on the Illumina HiSeq platform using custom primers. In the original analysis: MiGEC processed the raw reads to extract unique molecular identifiers, while MiXCR was used to determine the CDR3 positions. Recombination models were inferred per individual with the repgenHMM and IGoR tools using an EM algorithm. The tcR package in R was used for shared clonotype analysis, with sharing normalized by the product of cloneset sizes. Out-of-frame nonproductive sequences were analyzed to study raw recombination free of thymic and clonal selection effects. Using fastp at Q25 and MiXCR, TCRdb reprocessed the public reads and kept productive beta chains. Every distinct CDR3 protein forms one entry, paired with its most common genes and DNA. What appears here as the V and J calls and clone size reflects TCRdb's work, not the paper's. The sample table holds roughly 540,000 distinct CDR3 sequences, of which 20% to 25% were seen once. Around 0.91% of the sample rests with the top ten.

In this sample, this clonotype turned up a few times. No antigen is known for it. Per-base qualities were not stored, and no clone one base away is much larger. These same data were also listed under a study on T cells expressing NK-cell markers. From the second report: Three sorted T-cell subsets (CD3+CD56+NKG2C+, CD3+CD56+NKG2C- and CD3+CD56-NKG2C+) from about 8 donors had their TCR beta-chain repertoires profiled. Most of the eight sequenced donors were HCMV-seropositive and one was HCMV-seronegative. In several experiments an anti-gammadeltaTCR antibody was added to restrict sorting to alphabetaTCR-expressing T cells. In several donors, the dominant CD3+CD56+NKG2C+ clonotypes were among the top 10 CD8+ clonotypes and accounted for roughly 1.0-8% of CD8+ T cells. Those dominant clonotypes were again the most abundant among CD3+CD56-NKG2C+ cells in several donors, at 28.3-60.1%. It remained unclear whether the expanded NKG2C-expressing T cell clones were specific for HCMV antigens. The eight sequenced donors were randomly selected healthy volunteers, three men and five women. To determine HCMV serostatus, a commercial ELISA kit was used to detect HCMV-specific IgG in serum. MIGEC was used to demultiplex reads and group the reads by UMI, and MiTCR was used to assemble and quantify clonotypes. To remove erroneous sequences, TCR cDNA sequences were retained only when supported by two or more reads. Downstream repertoire analysis used the tcR package, and clonotypes were matched across fractions by CDR3 nucleotide sequence plus V segment. VDJmatch was used to annotate antigen specificity against VDJdb, with one amino acid substitution in CDR3 permitted.

The sample was CD4+ T cells sorted from blood. The clonotype comes from a woman aged 18-29 years in good health.

The CDR3 reads CASSFSGRHTDTQYF. The nucleotides read TGTGCCAGCAGCTTTAGCGGGAGACACACAGATACGCAGTATTTT. The V and J genes are TRBV12-3 or TRBV12-4 and TRBJ2-3, with 9 junctional bases fitting TRBD2. The CDR3 holds 15 amino acids from the cysteine to the phenylalanine. Only the CDR3 DNA is retained, 45 bases long and in frame from the first base. Trimmed from V: 6 bases; trimmed from J: 2 bases; junction bases lacking a gene match: 6.